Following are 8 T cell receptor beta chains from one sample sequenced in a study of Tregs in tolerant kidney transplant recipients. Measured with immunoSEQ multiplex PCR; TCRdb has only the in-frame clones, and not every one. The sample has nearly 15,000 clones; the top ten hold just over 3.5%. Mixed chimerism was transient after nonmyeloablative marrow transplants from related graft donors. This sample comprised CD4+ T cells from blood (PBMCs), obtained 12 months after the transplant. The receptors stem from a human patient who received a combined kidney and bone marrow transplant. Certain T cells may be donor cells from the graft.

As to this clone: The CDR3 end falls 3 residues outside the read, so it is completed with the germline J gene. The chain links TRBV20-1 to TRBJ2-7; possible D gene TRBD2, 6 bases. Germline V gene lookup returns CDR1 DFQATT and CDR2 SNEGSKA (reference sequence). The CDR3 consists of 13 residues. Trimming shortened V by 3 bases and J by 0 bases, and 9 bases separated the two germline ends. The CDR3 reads CSARAGFSYEQYF. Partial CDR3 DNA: TGCAGTGCTAGGGCGGGGTTCTCCTACGAG.

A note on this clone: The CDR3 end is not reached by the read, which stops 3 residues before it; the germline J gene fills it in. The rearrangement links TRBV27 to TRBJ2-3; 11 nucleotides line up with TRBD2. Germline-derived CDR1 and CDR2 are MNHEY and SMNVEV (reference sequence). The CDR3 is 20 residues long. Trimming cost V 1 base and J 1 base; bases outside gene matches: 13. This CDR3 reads CASSLYGSGRVENGTDTQYF. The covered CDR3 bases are TGTGCCAGCAGTTTATATGGTAGCGGGAGGGTCGAGAATGGCACAGATACG.

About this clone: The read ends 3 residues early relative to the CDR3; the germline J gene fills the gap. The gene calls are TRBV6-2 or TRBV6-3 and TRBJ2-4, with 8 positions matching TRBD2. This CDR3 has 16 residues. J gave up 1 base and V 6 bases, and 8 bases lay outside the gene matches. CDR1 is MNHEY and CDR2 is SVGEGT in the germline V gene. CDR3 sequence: CASSLTGGLAKNIQYF. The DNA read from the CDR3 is TGTGCCAGCAGCCTCACGGGGGGGCTGGCCAAAAACATT.

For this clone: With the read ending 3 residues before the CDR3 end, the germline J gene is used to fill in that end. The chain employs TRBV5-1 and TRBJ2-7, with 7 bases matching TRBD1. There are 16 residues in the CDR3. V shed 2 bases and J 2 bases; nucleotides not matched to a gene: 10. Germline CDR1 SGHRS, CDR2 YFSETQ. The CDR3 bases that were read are TGCGCCAGCAGCTTTAACCGGGACAGACCTACCTACGAG. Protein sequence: CASSFNRDRPTYE. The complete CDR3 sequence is CASSFNRDRPTYEQYF.

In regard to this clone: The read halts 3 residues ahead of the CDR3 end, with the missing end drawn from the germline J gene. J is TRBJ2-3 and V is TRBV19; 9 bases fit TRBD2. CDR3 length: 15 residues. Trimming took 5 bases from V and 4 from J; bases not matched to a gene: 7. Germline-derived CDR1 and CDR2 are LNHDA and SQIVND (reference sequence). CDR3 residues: CASSPIAGVSDTQYF. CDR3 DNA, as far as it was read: TGTGCCAGTAGTCCAATAGCGGGAGTTTCAGATACG.

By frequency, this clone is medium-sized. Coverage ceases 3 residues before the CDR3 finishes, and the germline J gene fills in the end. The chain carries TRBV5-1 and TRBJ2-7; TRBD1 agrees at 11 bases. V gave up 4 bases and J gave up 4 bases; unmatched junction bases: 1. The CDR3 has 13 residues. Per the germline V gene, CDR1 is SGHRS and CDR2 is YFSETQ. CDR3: CASSGDRGYEQYF. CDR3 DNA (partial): TGCGCCAGCAGCGGGGACAGGGGGTACGAG. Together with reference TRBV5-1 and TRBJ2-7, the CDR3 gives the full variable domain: KAGVTQTPRYLIKTRGQQVTLSCSPISGHRSVSWYQQTPGQGLQFLFEYFSETQRNKGNFPGRFSGRQFSNSRSEMNVSTLELGDSALYLCASSGDRGYEQYFGPGTRLTVT.

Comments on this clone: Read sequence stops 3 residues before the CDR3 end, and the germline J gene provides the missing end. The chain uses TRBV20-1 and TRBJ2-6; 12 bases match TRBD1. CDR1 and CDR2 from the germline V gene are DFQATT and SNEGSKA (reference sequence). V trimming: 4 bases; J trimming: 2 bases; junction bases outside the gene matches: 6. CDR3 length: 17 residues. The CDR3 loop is CSAKGTGGLPGANVLTF. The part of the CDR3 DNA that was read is TGCAGTGCTAAGGGGACAGGGGGCCTCCCTGGGGCCAACGTC.

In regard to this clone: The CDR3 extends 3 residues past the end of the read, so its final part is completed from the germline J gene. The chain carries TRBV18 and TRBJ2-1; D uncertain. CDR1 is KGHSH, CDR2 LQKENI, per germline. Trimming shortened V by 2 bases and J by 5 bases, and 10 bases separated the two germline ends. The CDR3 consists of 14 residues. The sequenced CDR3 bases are TGTGCCAGCTCACCAGAGGTTCTGAACAATGAG. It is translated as CASSPEVLNNE. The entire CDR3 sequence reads CASSPEVLNNEQFF.